The T cell receptor beta chain under discussion was sequenced for a study of cytomegalovirus exposure and HLA in healthy donors. Overall study findings and caveats: Being productive about 87% or about 30% of the time was typical of most TCR beta V segments in an earlier analysis. Immune exposure was documented only through CMV serostatus. Some segments of the V type, notably TRBV6-2 and TRBV6-3, were excluded as indistinguishable.

Concerning this clone itself: Its antigen is not known.

Deletions cut 4 bases from V and 1 base from J, with 9 bases between. The CDR3 extends over 13 amino acids. Per germline, CDR1 SGHDT and CDR2 YYEEEE. PCR involved 60 Vbeta and 13 Jbeta primers. Measured with immunoSEQ multiplex PCR; TCRdb has only the in-frame clones, and not every one. This sample has around 100,000 clones, with 76% found just once. Each donor was nominally healthy when sampled (though unrecorded immune exposures were likely). The chain links TRBV5-6 to TRBJ2-7; weak D call: TRBD1 (6 bases). The clonotype was recovered from a woman aged 18 to 35 in good health and CMV-seropositive. Material: PBMCs. The CDR3 region has the DNA TGTGCCAGCAGCGCACAGGGATCCTACGAGCAGTACTTC. Translation gives CASSAQGSYEQYF. Full variable domain (rest looked up from reference TRBV5-6 and TRBJ2-7): DAGVTQSPTHLIKTRGQQVTLRCSPKSGHDTVSWYQQALGQGPQFIFQYYEEEERQRGNFPDRFSGHQFPNYSSELNVNALLLGDSALYLCASSAQGSYEQYFGPGTRLTVT.